Below, 8 T cell receptor beta chains from the same sample are listed, as sequenced in a study of T cell responses to AZD1222 COVID-19 vaccine. The assay was immunoSEQ multiplex PCR, and TCRdb's table has in-frame clones only and misses some. This table has over 150,000 clones, 90% to 95% appearing once. The input for sequencing was peripheral blood, taken 28 days after the second dose of the MenACWY control vaccine. Receptors were obtained from an adult who received the MenACWY meningococcal vaccine as a control.

The table lists this clone with a few counts. The chain is built from TRBV5-8 and TRBJ1-5; 11 nucleotides match TRBD1. CDR1 is SGHTS and CDR2 is YDEGEE in the germline V gene. The CDR3 is 14 residues long. The V and J ends lost 4 bases and 7 bases, in that order; junction bases with no gene match: 4. CDR3 nucleotide sequence: TGTGCCAGCAGCACCGGACAGGGGGCCCAGCCCCAGCATTTT. Residues: CASSTGQGAQPQHF. The whole variable domain, filled in from reference TRBV5-8 and TRBJ1-5, reads EAGVTQSPTHLIKTRGQQATLRCSPISGHTSVYWYQQALGLGLQFLLWYDEGEERNRGNFPPRFSGRQFPNYSSELNVNALELEDSALYLCASSTGQGAQPQHFGDGTRLSIL.

This rearrangement joins TRBV4-2 to TRBJ1-1; no reliable D call. In germline, CDR1 is LGHNA, CDR2 YNFKEQ. The CDR3 has 13 residues. V gave up 3 bases and J gave up 4 bases, with 9 bases separating them. The CDR3 region is CASSQAQFTEAFF. CDR3 DNA sequence: TGTGCCAGCAGCCAGGCACAATTCACTGAAGCTTTCTTT.

This rearrangement joins TRBV25-1 to TRBJ2-7; 8 positions agree with TRBD1. Germline V gives CDR1 MGHDK, CDR2 SYGVNS. Trimming cost V 4 bases and J 9 bases; bases outside gene matches: 5. The CDR3 sequence is 12 residues long. CDR3: CASSGTGSGQYF. The CDR3 DNA reads as TGTGCCAGCAGTGGGACAGGGTCCGGGCAGTACTTC.

To note about this clone: One junction end disagrees with the germline gene, perhaps due to a read error. The chain combines TRBV30 with TRBJ2-7; 10 positions match TRBD2. The CDR3 is 13 amino acids. Germline V gives CDR1 GTSNPN, CDR2 SVGIG (reference sequence). The CDR3 DNA is TGTGCCTGGAGCCATACTAGCGGGGAACCTAGCAACTTC. Translating it yields CAWSHTSGEPSNF.

This clone was detected only a few times. V and J are TRBV9 and TRBJ1-3, with 7 bases matching TRBD1. Germline CDR1 is SGDLS and CDR2 is YYNGEE. The CDR3 consists of 14 residues. V lost 0 bases and J lost 7; bases outside the gene matches: 4. CDR3 residues: CASSVEGGGNTIYF. The CDR3 DNA follows: TGTGCCAGCAGCGTAGAGGGAGGGGGCAACACCATATATTTT.

The J gene is TRBJ1-5, the V gene TRBV6-5; 9 bases fit TRBD1. Germline values: CDR1 MNHEY, CDR2 SVGAGI. With V trimmed by 6 bases and J by 7 bases, 10 bases remained unmatched. This CDR3 comprises 15 residues. The CDR3 loop reads CASSIQGARDQPQHF. The CDR3 DNA is TGTGCCAGCAGCATACAGGGGGCGCGGGACCAGCCCCAGCATTTT.

The CDR3 DNA reads as TGTGCCAGCTCTCTAGACAGTAATGAAAAACTGTTTTTT. This encodes CASSLDSNEKLFF. The V gene is TRBV18, the J gene TRBJ1-4; TRBD1 is a possible D gene (5 bases). Germline loops: CDR1 KGHSH, CDR2 LQKENI. V was cut by 6 bases and J by 4 bases, with 9 bases left in between. This CDR3 region has 13 residues.

The chain recombines TRBV30 with TRBJ1-1; D uncertain. V gave up 3 bases and J gave up 2 bases, with 13 bases separating them. This CDR3 is 14 amino acids long. In germline, CDR1 is GTSNPN, CDR2 SVGIG (reference sequence). CDR3 bases: TGTGCCTGGAGGGGGAGACCCCCCAACACTGAAGCTTTCTTT. Residues: CAWRGRPPNTEAFF.